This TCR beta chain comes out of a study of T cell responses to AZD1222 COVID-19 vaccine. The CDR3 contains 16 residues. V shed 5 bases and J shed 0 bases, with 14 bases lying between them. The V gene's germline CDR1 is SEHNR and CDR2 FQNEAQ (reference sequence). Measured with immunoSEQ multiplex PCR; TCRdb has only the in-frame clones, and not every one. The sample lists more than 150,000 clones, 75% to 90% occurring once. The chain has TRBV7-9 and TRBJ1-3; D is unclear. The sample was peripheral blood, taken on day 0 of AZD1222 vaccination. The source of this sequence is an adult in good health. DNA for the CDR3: TGTGCCAGCAGCCATGAGTCCAGGTCCTCTGGAAACACCATATATTTT. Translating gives CASSHESRSSGNTIYF.